This T cell receptor (beta chain) was recorded in a study of cytomegalovirus exposure and HLA in healthy donors. General study points: There was a cluster of highly shared sequence variants that was likely a sequencing artifact.

Both 60 Vbeta primers and 13 Jbeta primers went into the PCR. Original processing methods: Unique TCR beta chains numbered approximately 80 million in a later analysis, with some 9.9 million shared. Only in-frame clones appear in the TCRdb table, and some are missing; sequencing was by immunoSEQ multiplex PCR. That table furnishes V, J and clone size, whereas the DNA furnished D and trimming. Here the sample spans some 150,000 clones, approximately 80% being singletons. Per germline, CDR1 SGHRS and CDR2 YFSETQ. Trimming removed 5 bases from V and 4 bases from J; junction bases left unmatched: 3. The CDR3 contains 13 residues. Concerning this clone itself: Its antigen remains unidentified. Other DNA sequences within the sample encode an identical CDR3.

What was sequenced was PBMCs. The receptor was derived from a woman aged 25 to 39 in good health and CMV-seronegative. The chain has TRBV5-1 and TRBJ2-3; TRBD2 matches at 8 bases. The CDR3 sequence is CASSGAGADTQYF. The CDR3, as DNA: TGCGCCAGCAGTGGAGCGGGGGCAGATACGCAGTATTTT. The whole variable domain, filled in from reference TRBV5-1 and TRBJ2-3, reads KAGVTQTPRYLIKTRGQQVTLSCSPISGHRSVSWYQQTPGQGLQFLFEYFSETQRNKGNFPGRFSGRQFSNSRSEMNVSTLELGDSALYLCASSGAGADTQYFGPGTRLTVL.